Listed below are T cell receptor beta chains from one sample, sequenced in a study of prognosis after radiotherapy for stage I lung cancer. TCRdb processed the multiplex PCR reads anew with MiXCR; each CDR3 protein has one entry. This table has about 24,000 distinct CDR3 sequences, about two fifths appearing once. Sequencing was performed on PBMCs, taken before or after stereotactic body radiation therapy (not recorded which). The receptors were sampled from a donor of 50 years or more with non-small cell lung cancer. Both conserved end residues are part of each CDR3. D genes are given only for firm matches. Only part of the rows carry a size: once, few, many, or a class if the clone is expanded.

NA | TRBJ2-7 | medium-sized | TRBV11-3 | TGTGCCAGCAGCTTACCTAACAGTTCCTACGAGCAGTACTTC | CASSLPNSSYEQYF
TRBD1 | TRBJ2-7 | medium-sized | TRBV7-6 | TGTGCCAGCAGCCGAGCACAGGGGGCGACCTACGAGCAGTACTTC | CASSRAQGATYEQYF
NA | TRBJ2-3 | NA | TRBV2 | TGTGCCAGCAATACGGGGACCCCTTGCGATACGCAGTATTTT | CASNTGTPCDTQYF
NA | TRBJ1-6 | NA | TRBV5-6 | TGTGCCAGCAGCTTGGAAAGGGGAGATTCACCCCTCCACTTT | CASSLERGDSPLHF
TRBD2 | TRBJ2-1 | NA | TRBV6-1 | TGTGCCATCATCCGAAAAGGGACTAGCGGCTACAATGAGCAGTTCTTC | CAIIRKGTSGYNEQFF
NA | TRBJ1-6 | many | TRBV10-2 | TGCGCCAGCAGTGATGATCTGAGGGGACGAAATTCACCCCTCCACTTT | CASSDDLRGRNSPLHF
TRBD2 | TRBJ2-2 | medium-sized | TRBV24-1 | TGTGCCACCAGCGGGACTAGCGGGAGTGTCGGGGAGCTGTTTTTT | CATSGTSGSVGELFF
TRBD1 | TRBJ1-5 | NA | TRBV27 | TGTGCCATCAGTGGACAGGAGGAACATAGGCCCCAGCATTTT | CAISGQEEHRPQHF
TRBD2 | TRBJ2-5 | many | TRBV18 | TGTGCCAGCTCCTGGACTAGCTCTGAAGAGACCCAGTACTTC | CASSWTSSEETQYF
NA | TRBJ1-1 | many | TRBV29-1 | TGCAGCGCACGCCTTAGCGTCATGAACACTGAAGCTTTCTTT | CSARLSVMNTEAFF
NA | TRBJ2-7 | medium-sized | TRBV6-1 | TGTGCCAGCAGCCCACCGGGGCAGAGCTCCTACGAGCAGTACTTC | CASSPPGQSSYEQYF
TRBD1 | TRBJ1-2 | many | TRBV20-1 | TGCAGTGCTAGCAGGGGGACGGGCTATGGCTACACCTTC | CSASRGTGYGYTF
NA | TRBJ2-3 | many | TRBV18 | TGTGCCAGCTCACTTATAGATACGCAGTATTTT | CASSLIDTQYF
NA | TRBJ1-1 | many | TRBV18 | TGTGCCAGCTCACCGGAGAAAGAGGTCACTGAAGCTTTCTTT | CASSPEKEVTEAFF
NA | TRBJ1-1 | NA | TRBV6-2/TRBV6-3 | TGTACCAGCAGGCTGGACCGAATCTCCACTGAAGCTTTCTTT | CTSRLDRISTEAFF
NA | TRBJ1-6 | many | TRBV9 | TGTGCCAGCAGCGCGGACGGATATAATTCACCCCTCCACTTT | CASSADGYNSPLHF
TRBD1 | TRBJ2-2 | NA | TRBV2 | TGTGCCAGCAGTGGAGCATGGGACAGCTACGCGAACACCGGGGAGCTGTTTTTT | CASSGAWDSYANTGELFF
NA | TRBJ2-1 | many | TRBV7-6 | TGTGCCAGCAGCTCCTGGGTTGGCACTGCCAATGAGCAGTTCTTC | CASSSWVGTANEQFF
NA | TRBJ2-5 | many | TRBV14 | TGTGCCAGCAGCCAGAACCAAGAGACCCAGTACTTC | CASSQNQETQYF
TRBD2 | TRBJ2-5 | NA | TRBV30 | TGTGCCTGGAGTCCGAAACTAGCGGGAGATCAAGAGACCCAGTACTTC | CAWSPKLAGDQETQYF
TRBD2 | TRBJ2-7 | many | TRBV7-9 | TGTGCCAGCTCCTCTCAGCGGGAGGCATACGAGCAGTACTTC | CASSSQREAYEQYF
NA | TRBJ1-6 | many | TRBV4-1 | TGCGCCAGCACCACGACCGGGACGGTAAATTCACCCCTCCACTTT | CASTTTGTVNSPLHF
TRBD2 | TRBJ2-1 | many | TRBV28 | TGTGCCAGTAGACTAGCGGGAGACGAGCAGTTCTTC | CASRLAGDEQFF
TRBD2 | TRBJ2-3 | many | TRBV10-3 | TGTGCCATCGGTAGCGGGAGGGCGGTTATAGATACGCAGTATTTT | CAIGSGRAVIDTQYF
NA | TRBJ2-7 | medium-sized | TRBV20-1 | TGCAGTGCTAGAGATCAAAGGAGCTCCTACGAGCAGTACTTC | CSARDQRSSYEQYF
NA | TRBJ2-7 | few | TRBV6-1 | TGTGCCAGCAGCCACAACCTCCTCAGCGAGCAGTACTTC | CASSHNLLSEQYF
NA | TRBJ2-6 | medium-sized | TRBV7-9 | TGTGCCGCCCGGGTAGGGGGTCTCGACTTTAACGGGGCTGGGGCCAACGTCCTGACTTTC | CAARVGGLDFNGAGANVLTF
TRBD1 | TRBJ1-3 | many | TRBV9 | TGTGCCAGCAGCCCACAGGGGGTCGGAAACACCATATATTTT | CASSPQGVGNTIYF
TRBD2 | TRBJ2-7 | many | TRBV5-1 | TGCGCCAGCAGCTTGGGCGGTCTAGCGGGAGTTGGCGAGCAGTACTTC | CASSLGGLAGVGEQYF
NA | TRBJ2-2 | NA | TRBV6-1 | TGTGCCAGCAGTGGGGAGGCCTTGGGGACCGGGGAGCTGTTTTTT | CASSGEALGTGELFF
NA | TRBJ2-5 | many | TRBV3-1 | TGTGCCAGCAGCCAAGTTAGAGAGACCCAGTACTTC | CASSQVRETQYF
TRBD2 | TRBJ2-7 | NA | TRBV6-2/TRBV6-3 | TGTGCCAGCAGTTCACACGCGAGCGGGAGGGTTACCTACGAGCAGTACTTC | CASSSHASGRVTYEQYF
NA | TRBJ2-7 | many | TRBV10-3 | TGTGCCATCAGTGCTTGGAAGCGGAACTCCTACGAGCAGTACTTC | CAISAWKRNSYEQYF
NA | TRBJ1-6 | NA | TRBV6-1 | TGTGCCAGCATTGACCAGGGATGGGGTAATTCACCCCTTCACTTT | CASIDQGWGNSPLHF
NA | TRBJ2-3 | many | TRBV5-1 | TGCGCCAGCAGTTGGGGTGATGCAGATACGCAGTATTTT | CASSWGDADTQYF